This is a list of T cell receptor beta chains from one sample in a study of blood T cells in healthy people across ages. TCRdb reanalysed the 5' RACE reads using MiXCR and keeps one entry per CDR3 protein. Among under 2,000,000 distinct CDR3 sequences, around half were seen once, and the ten largest hold 2.1%. Sequencing input: blood. The receptors derive from a middle-aged woman in good health. Both conserved end residues are part of each CDR3. Fields, in order: CDR3 DNA, CDR3 protein, D gene, J gene, clone size, CDR3 length, V gene. The D gene is left open where the match is weak. Size tells how often a clone was seen (once, few, many) or the class of an expanded clone, and some rows leave it out.

CDR3 DNA: TGCGCCAGCAGCCAACTTACAGGGGTCGCTAATGAAAAACTGTTTTTT
CDR3 protein: CASSQLTGVANEKLFF
D gene: TRBD1
J gene: TRBJ1-4
clone size: NA
CDR3 length: 16
V gene: TRBV4-1

CDR3 DNA: TGTACCAGCAGTCGGGACGGGACCTACGAGCAGTACTTC
CDR3 protein: CTSSRDGTYEQYF
D gene: NA
J gene: TRBJ2-7
clone size: NA
CDR3 length: 13
V gene: TRBV6-6

CDR3 DNA: TGTGCCAGCAGCAAAACCCGGACTAGCGGGGGCGACCAGTACTTC
CDR3 protein: CASSKTRTSGGDQYF
D gene: TRBD2
J gene: TRBJ2-5
clone size: NA
CDR3 length: 15
V gene: TRBV7-8

CDR3 DNA: TGTGCCAGCAGTTACTCAGGTGCGGGACAGTACAATCAGCCCCAGCATTTT
CDR3 protein: CASSYSGAGQYNQPQHF
D gene: TRBD1
J gene: TRBJ1-5
clone size: NA
CDR3 length: 17
V gene: TRBV6-2/TRBV6-3

CDR3 DNA: TGTGCCAGCAGTCCCGGGACAGGGATTACTTCACCCCTCCACTTT
CDR3 protein: CASSPGTGITSPLHF
D gene: TRBD1
J gene: TRBJ1-6
clone size: NA
CDR3 length: 15
V gene: TRBV12-3/TRBV12-4

CDR3 DNA: TGTGCCAGCAGTTTAGGCGAGCCCCAGCATTTT
CDR3 protein: CASSLGEPQHF
D gene: NA
J gene: TRBJ1-5
clone size: NA
CDR3 length: 11
V gene: TRBV12-3/TRBV12-4

CDR3 DNA: TGTGCCAGCAGTTTCGCGAGATATAATTCACCCCTCCACTTT
CDR3 protein: CASSFARYNSPLHF
D gene: NA
J gene: TRBJ1-6
clone size: NA
CDR3 length: 14
V gene: TRBV28

CDR3 DNA: TGCGCCAGCAGCCAAGCCGGAGGCAATCGGCCCCAGCATTTT
CDR3 protein: CASSQAGGNRPQHF
D gene: NA
J gene: TRBJ1-5
clone size: NA
CDR3 length: 14
V gene: TRBV4-3

CDR3 DNA: TGCGCCAGCAGCTTAGTCCCGAATAGCAATCAGCCCCAGCATTTT
CDR3 protein: CASSLVPNSNQPQHF
D gene: NA
J gene: TRBJ1-5
clone size: NA
CDR3 length: 15
V gene: TRBV5-1

CDR3 DNA: TGCGCCAGCAGTCAGGGACGCGCAAGGTCTGGCTACACCTTC
CDR3 protein: CASSQGRARSGYTF
D gene: NA
J gene: TRBJ1-2
clone size: NA
CDR3 length: 14
V gene: TRBV10-2

CDR3 DNA: TGTGCCATCAGTGAACTAGTCGAGACCCAGTACTTC
CDR3 protein: CAISELVETQYF
D gene: NA
J gene: TRBJ2-5
clone size: few
CDR3 length: 12
V gene: TRBV10-3

CDR3 DNA: TGCGCCAGCAGCTTGGGTCTAGCGGGGGAATCAGATACGCAGTATTTT
CDR3 protein: CASSLGLAGESDTQYF
D gene: TRBD2
J gene: TRBJ2-3
clone size: few
CDR3 length: 16
V gene: TRBV5-1

CDR3 DNA: TGTGCCAGCAGTTCCCAGGACAGGGCGGGGTATGGCTACACCTTC
CDR3 protein: CASSSQDRAGYGYTF
D gene: TRBD1
J gene: TRBJ1-2
clone size: NA
CDR3 length: 15
V gene: TRBV6-5

CDR3 DNA: TGTGCCAGCAGCTTAGTCCCTAGCCTGGGGTACAACAATGAGCAGTTCTTC
CDR3 protein: CASSLVPSLGYNNEQFF
D gene: NA
J gene: TRBJ2-1
clone size: NA
CDR3 length: 17
V gene: TRBV11-1